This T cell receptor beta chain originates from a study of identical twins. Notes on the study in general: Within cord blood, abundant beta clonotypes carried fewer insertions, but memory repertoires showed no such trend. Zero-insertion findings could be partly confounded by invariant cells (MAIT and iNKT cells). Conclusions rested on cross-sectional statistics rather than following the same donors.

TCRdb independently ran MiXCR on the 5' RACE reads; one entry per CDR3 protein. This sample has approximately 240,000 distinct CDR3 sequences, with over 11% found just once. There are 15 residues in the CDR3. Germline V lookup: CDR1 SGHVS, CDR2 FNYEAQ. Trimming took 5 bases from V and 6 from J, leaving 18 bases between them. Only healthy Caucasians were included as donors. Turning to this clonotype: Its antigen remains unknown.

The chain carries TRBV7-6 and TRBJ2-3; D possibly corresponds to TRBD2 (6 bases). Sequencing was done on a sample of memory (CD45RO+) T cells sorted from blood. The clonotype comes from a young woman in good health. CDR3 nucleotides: TGTGCCAGCAGCGCCAGGGACTCGCCGTGGGATACGCAGTATTTT. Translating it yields CASSARDSPWDTQYF.